This is a list of T cell receptor beta chains from one sample in a study of vaccination effects on CD4 cells after COVID-19. The protocol was immunoSEQ multiplex PCR, while the TCRdb copy is restricted to in-frame clones and leaves out a portion. The repertoire has about 45,000 clones, roughly 70% of them found once; the top ten carry around 6.3%. These receptors' antigens are unknown. The source was CD4+ T cells from PBMCs cultured without peptide, collected after COVID-19 vaccination. Receptors were obtained from a human donor who received a COVID-19 vaccine. Both conserved end residues are part of each CDR3. A D gene is named only where the DNA matches it firmly. Some rows mark clone size as missing; the rest say once, few, many or name a class of expanded clone.

clone_size,j_call,d_call,v_call,cdr3_nt,cdr3_aa
-,TRBJ2-1,-,TRBV24-1,TGTGCCACCAGTGAATTCAGGGGCGAGCAGTTCTTC,CATSEFRGEQFF
-,TRBJ2-2,TRBD2,TRBV5-1,TGCGCCAGCAGCGAGGCTAGTAGCGGGCTCCGTCTGGGCGGGGAGCTGTTTTTT,CASSEASSGLRLGGELFF
-,TRBJ2-1,-,TRBV14,TGTGCCAGCAGCCAAGGATCGGGAGAGCAGTTCTTC,CASSQGSGEQFF
few,TRBJ1-5,-,TRBV11-2,TGTGCCAGCAGCTTAGAATTAGGCTACAGGTGGGGCAATCAGCCCCAGCATTTT,CASSLELGYRWGNQPQHF
-,TRBJ2-3,TRBD2,TRBV4-1,TGCGCCAGCAGCCAAGAGGCTAGTTTCGGACTAGCGGGCTTAAGAGATACGCAGTATTTT,CASSQEASFGLAGLRDTQYF
-,TRBJ2-6,TRBD1,TRBV11-3,TGTGCCAGCAGCTTAGATGGGACGACAGGGAGCTTCTCTGGGGCCAACGTCCTGACTTTC,CASSLDGTTGSFSGANVLTF
-,TRBJ1-5,TRBD1,TRBV6-1,TGTGCCAGCAGTGAGTTTACGACAGGGGCGGGTCAGCCCCAGCATTTT,CASSEFTTGAGQPQHF
-,TRBJ1-4,TRBD1,TRBV7-2,TGTGCCAGCAGCTTCCAAACAGGGGGTTTTGAAAAACTGTTTTTT,CASSFQTGGFEKLFF
-,TRBJ1-1,TRBD1,TRBV18,TGTGCCAGCTCACGTTTTGACAGGGATTTTATGAACACTGAAGCTTTCTTT,CASSRFDRDFMNTEAFF
-,TRBJ2-3,TRBD2,TRBV5-6,TGTGCCAGCATCCTTGGAGCGGGAGGGCCAGATACGCAGTATTTT,CASILGAGGPDTQYF
-,TRBJ1-3,TRBD1,TRBV6-6,TGTGCCAGCAGCAGACCCTTACAGGGGGCTGGAAACACCATATATTTT,CASSRPLQGAGNTIYF
-,TRBJ2-1,-,TRBV12-3/TRBV12-4,TGTGCCAGCTCAACGAGCTCCTACAATGAGCAGTTCTTC,CASSTSSYNEQFF
-,TRBJ1-2,-,TRBV6-6,TGTGCCAGTTGGAGGACAGCCTTGCTGGATTATGGCTACACCTTC,CASWRTALLDYGYTF
-,TRBJ2-1,TRBD2,TRBV13,TGTGCCAGCAGCTGGCCGGGACTAGCGGGAGGCGAGCAGTTCTTC,CASSWPGLAGGEQFF
-,TRBJ2-7,TRBD1,TRBV25-1,TGTGCCAGCAGTGAATTAGGGGACAGGGCAGCCTACGAGCAGTACTTC,CASSELGDRAAYEQYF
few,TRBJ1-6,-,TRBV5-1,TGCGCCAGCAGCTTGGAGGGTCCAACCGCAGGGAATTCACCCCTCCACTTT,CASSLEGPTAGNSPLHF
-,TRBJ2-1,-,TRBV29-1,TGCAGCGTCGCGGGACGTAGATACAATGAGCAGTTCTTC,CSVAGRRYNEQFF
-,TRBJ1-5,-,TRBV2,TGTGCCAGCAGTGGGGGGTTAATGGGCAATCAGCCCCAGCATTTT,CASSGGLMGNQPQHF
-,TRBJ1-5,TRBD1,TRBV6-5,TGTGCCAGCAGTATTACAGGGGCCCAGCCCCAGCATTTT,CASSITGAQPQHF
-,TRBJ2-1,-,TRBV2,TGTGCCAGCAGTCCCCTGAGGGCCTCTCGCAATGAGCAGTTCTTC,CASSPLRASRNEQFF
-,TRBJ2-4,-,TRBV11-2,TGTGCCAGCAGCTTAGTCCCGAGTATCATTATTTCGGCCAAAAACATTCAGTACTTC,CASSLVPSIIISAKNIQYF
-,TRBJ1-5,TRBD1,TRBV7-8,TGTGCCAGCAGCCGAGACAGGGGCAATCAGCCCCAGCATTTT,CASSRDRGNQPQHF
-,TRBJ2-7,TRBD2,TRBV5-6,TGTGCCAGCAGCTTGGCGACTAGCGGGAGGTACTACGAGCAGTACTTC,CASSLATSGRYYEQYF
few,TRBJ1-6,-,TRBV28,TGTGCCAGCAGTTGGGCAGGGATTTCACCCCTCCACTTT,CASSWAGISPLHF
-,TRBJ1-2,TRBD1,TRBV13,TGTGCCAGCAGCTTTCGGACAGGGGGATTTGGCTACACCTTC,CASSFRTGGFGYTF
-,TRBJ1-1,-,TRBV27,TGTGCCAGCAGTTCTCAGGGGCGGACTGAAGCTTTCTTT,CASSSQGRTEAFF
-,TRBJ2-1,TRBD2,TRBV10-1,TGCGCCAGCAGAGCTAGCGGGGGGGCCACTGAGCAGTTCTTC,CASRASGGATEQFF
-,TRBJ2-3,TRBD2,TRBV10-3,TGTGCCATCAGTGTGGGGACTAGCTCAGATACGCAGTATTTT,CAISVGTSSDTQYF
-,TRBJ1-3,-,TRBV3-1/TRBV3-2,TGTGCCAGCAGCCAACAGGACGGGCCGGAAACTGGAAACACCATATATTTT,CASSQQDGPETGNTIYF
-,TRBJ2-3,-,TRBV13,TGTGCCAGCAGCTTAGGAGGGGCGACGTTGCAGTATTTT,CASSLGGATLQYF
-,TRBJ2-3,TRBD2,TRBV18,TGTGCCAGCTCACCGACTGGCGGGAGCCCAGATACGCAGTATTTT,CASSPTGGSPDTQYF
-,TRBJ1-5,TRBD1,TRBV19,TGTGCCAGTAGTACTCAGACAGGGTCCAATCAGCCCCAGCATTTT,CASSTQTGSNQPQHF
-,TRBJ2-1,-,TRBV4-1,TGCGCCAGCAGCCAAGCCTCATTAGTAGGGGAGCACTACAATGAGCAGTTCTTC,CASSQASLVGEHYNEQFF
few,TRBJ1-1,-,TRBV3-1/TRBV3-2,TGTGCCTCTACACCAGGGACGAACACTGAAGCTTTCTTT,CASTPGTNTEAFF
-,TRBJ2-7,-,TRBV28,TGTGCCAGCAATTTAATCCCCAGCTCCTACGAGCAGTACTTC,CASNLIPSSYEQYF
-,TRBJ1-2,-,TRBV6-5,TGTGCCAGCAGGGGACTACTTCGCTATGGCTACACCTTC,CASRGLLRYGYTF
few,TRBJ2-7,-,TRBV20-1,TGCAGTGCTAGTGGACAGCTTACCTACGAGCAGTACTTC,CSASGQLTYEQYF
-,TRBJ2-7,-,TRBV2,TGTGCCAGCAGTGAACGGAGTGTAGGACGAACCGGCTTGCGGTACGAGCAGTACTTC,CASSERSVGRTGLRYEQYF
few,TRBJ1-5,TRBD1,TRBV6-6,TGTGCCAGCAGTTATGGGACAGGAGCAGGTCAGCCCCAGCATTTT,CASSYGTGAGQPQHF
-,TRBJ2-1,-,TRBV4-1,TGCGCCAGCAGCCGCCTGGCGGGACTTTCAACCTACAATGAGCAGTTCTTC,CASSRLAGLSTYNEQFF
-,TRBJ2-7,TRBD2,TRBV5-1,TGCGCCAGCAGCTCGGGAGGAGGTGCCTCCGAGCAGTACTTC,CASSSGGGASEQYF
-,TRBJ2-3,-,TRBV5-1,TGCGCCAGCAGCTTGGGACAGTCTCGAGATACGCAGTATTTT,CASSLGQSRDTQYF
-,TRBJ1-5,-,TRBV19,TGTGCCAGTAGTGAGGGGAACAGGGCGCAGCCCCAGCATTTT,CASSEGNRAQPQHF
-,TRBJ2-5,TRBD1,TRBV7-9,TGTGCCAGCCCGCCGGGACAGGGTCAAGAGACCCAGTACTTC,CASPPGQGQETQYF
-,TRBJ2-6,-,TRBV6-4,TGTGCCAGCAGTGACAGGTACTCTGGGGCCAACGTCCTGACTTTC,CASSDRYSGANVLTF
-,TRBJ1-1,TRBD1,TRBV9,TGTGCCAGCAGCGCTCAGGGACAGGGGAACACTGAAGCTTTCTTT,CASSAQGQGNTEAFF
-,TRBJ2-5,TRBD1,TRBV5-1,TGCGCCAGCAGAGGGACAGGGGTGTGGGAGACCCAGTACTTC,CASRGTGVWETQYF
-,TRBJ1-4,-,TRBV4-1,TGCGCCAGCAGCCCCCTGTCGGTTTTTGCAACTAATGAAAAACTGTTTTTT,CASSPLSVFATNEKLFF
few,TRBJ2-2,-,TRBV5-8,TGTGCCAGCAGCTTGAACCAGATGACCGGGGAGCTGTTTTTT,CASSLNQMTGELFF
-,TRBJ2-1,-,TRBV6-1,TGTGCCAGCAGTGAAGCTTTTTCGACTAGAACCAATGAGCAGTTCTTC,CASSEAFSTRTNEQFF
few,TRBJ2-7,-,TRBV5-4,TGTGCCAGCAGCTTACCTCCCTGGCAGGGACTTTTCTACGAGCAGTACTTC,CASSLPPWQGLFYEQYF